One and the same sample provided the 4 T cell receptor beta chains below, sequenced in a study of blood T cell repertoires in COVID-19. The protocol was immunoSEQ multiplex PCR, while the TCRdb copy is restricted to in-frame clones and leaves out a portion. The sample has 300,000 to 400,000 clones, 88% seen once. Sequencing used PBMCs or T cells enriched from blood (not recorded which). These receptors were collected from a man aged 25 to 40 who had recovered from COVID-19.

This chain joins TRBV5-4 and TRBJ1-4; 10 bases are a match to TRBD1. CDR3 size: 13 residues. Per the germline V gene, CDR1 is SGHNT and CDR2 is YYREEE (reference sequence). The trim removed 3 bases at V and 7 bases at J, leaving 0 bases unmatched. The CDR3 sequence: CASSWDRGEKLFF. The DNA for the CDR3 is TGTGCCAGCAGCTGGGACAGGGGTGAAAAACTGTTTTTT. The full variable domain, its missing parts supplied by reference TRBV5-4 and TRBJ1-4, is ETGVTQSPTHLIKTRGQQVTLRCSSQSGHNTVSWYQQALGQGPQFIFQYYREEENGRGNFPPRFSGLQFPNYSSELNVNALELDDSALYLCASSWDRGEKLFFGSGTQLSVL.

The gene calls are TRBV10-3 and TRBJ2-7; the match to TRBD1 covers 9 bases. The CDR3 runs to 15 residues. CDR1 is ENHRY and CDR2 is SYGVKD in the germline V gene. J lost 3 bases, V lost 7 bases, and 10 bases had no gene match. Written as DNA, the CDR3 is TGTGCCATCACCTCCGACAGGGGGACCCACTACGAGCAGTACTTC. Encoded protein: CAITSDRGTHYEQYF.

The J gene is TRBJ2-1, the V gene TRBV11-2, with 7 nucleotides matching TRBD1. Germline values: CDR1 SGHAT, CDR2 FQNNGV. V shed 0 bases and J 1 base; nucleotides not matched to a gene: 3. The CDR3 length is 16 residues. CDR3 loop: CASSLEWDSSYNEQFF. The CDR3 bases are TGTGCCAGCAGCTTAGAGTGGGACAGTTCCTACAATGAGCAGTTCTTC.

The rearrangement uses TRBV5-4 and TRBJ1-2; D is perhaps TRBD1 (5 bases). Germline-derived CDR1 and CDR2 are SGHNT and YYREEE (reference sequence). The ends were cut back, 3 bases at V and 2 bases at J, with 11 bases in the middle. This CDR3 is 14 amino acids long. The CDR3 sequence: CASSYSGNNYGYTF. The CDR3 DNA sequence: TGTGCCAGCAGCTATTCAGGGAACAACTATGGCTACACCTTC.